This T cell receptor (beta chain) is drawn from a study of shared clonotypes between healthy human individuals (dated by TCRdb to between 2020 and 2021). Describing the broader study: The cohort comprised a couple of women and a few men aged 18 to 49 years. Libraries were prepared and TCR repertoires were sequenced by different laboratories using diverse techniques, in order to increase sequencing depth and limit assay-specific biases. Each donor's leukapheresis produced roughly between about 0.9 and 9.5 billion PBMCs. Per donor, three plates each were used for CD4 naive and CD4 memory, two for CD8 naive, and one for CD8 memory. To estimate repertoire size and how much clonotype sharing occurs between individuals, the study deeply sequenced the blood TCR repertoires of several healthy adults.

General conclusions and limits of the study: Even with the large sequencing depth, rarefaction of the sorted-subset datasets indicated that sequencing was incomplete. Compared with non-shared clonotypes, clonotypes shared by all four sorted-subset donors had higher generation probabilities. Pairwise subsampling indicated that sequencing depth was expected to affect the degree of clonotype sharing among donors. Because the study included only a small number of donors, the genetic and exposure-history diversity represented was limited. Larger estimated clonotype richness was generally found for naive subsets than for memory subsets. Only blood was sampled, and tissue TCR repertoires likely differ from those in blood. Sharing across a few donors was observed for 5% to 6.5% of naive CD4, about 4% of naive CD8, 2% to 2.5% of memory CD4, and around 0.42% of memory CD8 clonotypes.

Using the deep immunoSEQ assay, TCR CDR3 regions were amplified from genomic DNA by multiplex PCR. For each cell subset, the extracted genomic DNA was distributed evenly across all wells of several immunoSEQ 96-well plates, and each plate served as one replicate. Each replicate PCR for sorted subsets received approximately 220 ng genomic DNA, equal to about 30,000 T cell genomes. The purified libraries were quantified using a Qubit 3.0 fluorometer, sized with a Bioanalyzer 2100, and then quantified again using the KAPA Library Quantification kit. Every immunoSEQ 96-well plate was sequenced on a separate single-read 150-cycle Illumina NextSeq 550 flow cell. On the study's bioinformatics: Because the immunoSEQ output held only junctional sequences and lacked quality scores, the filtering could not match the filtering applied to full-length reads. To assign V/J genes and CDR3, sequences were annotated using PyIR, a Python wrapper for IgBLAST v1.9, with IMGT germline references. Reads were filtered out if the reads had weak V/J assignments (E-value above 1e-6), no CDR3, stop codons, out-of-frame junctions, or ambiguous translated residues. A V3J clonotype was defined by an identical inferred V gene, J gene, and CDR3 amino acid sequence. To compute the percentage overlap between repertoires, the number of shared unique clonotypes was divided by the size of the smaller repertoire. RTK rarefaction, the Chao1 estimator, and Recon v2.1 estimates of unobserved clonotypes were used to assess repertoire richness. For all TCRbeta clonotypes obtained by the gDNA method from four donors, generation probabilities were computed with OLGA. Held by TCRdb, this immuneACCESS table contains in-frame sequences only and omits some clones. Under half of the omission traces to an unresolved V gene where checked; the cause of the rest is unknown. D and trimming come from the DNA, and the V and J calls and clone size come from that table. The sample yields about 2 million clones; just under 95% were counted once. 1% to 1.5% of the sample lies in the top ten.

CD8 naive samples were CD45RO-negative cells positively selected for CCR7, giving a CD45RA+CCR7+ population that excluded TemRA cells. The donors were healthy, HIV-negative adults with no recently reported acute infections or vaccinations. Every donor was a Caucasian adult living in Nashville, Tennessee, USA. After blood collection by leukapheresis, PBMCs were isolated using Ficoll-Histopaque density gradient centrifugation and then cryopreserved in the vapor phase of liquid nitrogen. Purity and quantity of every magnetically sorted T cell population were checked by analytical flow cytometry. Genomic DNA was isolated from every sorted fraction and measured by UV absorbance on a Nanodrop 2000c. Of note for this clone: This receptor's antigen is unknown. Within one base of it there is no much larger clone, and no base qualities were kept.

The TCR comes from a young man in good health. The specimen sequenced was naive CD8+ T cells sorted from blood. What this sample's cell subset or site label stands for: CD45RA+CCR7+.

In nucleotide form, the sequence is TGCGCCAGCAGCGCTGAGACAGGGTCGGCCTACGAGCAGTACTTC. This translates into CASSAETGSAYEQYF. The V gene is TRBV4-3 and the J gene is TRBJ2-7; a stretch of 7 junction bases matches TRBD1. The germline V gene gives CDR1 as LGHNA and CDR2 as YSLEER. Trimming removed 5 bases from V and 2 bases from J; the gene matches leave 9 bases unexplained. The cysteine opens and the phenylalanine closes a CDR3 of 15 amino acids. Only the CDR3 DNA stays, 45 bases, in frame from base 1.